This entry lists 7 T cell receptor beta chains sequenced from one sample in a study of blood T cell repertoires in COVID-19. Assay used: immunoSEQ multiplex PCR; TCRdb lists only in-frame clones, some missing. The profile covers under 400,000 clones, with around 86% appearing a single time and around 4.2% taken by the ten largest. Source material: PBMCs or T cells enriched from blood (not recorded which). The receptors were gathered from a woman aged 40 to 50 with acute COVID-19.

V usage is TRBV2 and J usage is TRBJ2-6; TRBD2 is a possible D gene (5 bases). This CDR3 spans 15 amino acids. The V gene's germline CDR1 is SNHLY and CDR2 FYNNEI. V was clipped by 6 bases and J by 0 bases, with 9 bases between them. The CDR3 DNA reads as TGTGCCAGCAGGCACCGGGGCTCTGGGGCCAACGTCCTGACTTTC. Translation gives CASRHRGSGANVLTF.

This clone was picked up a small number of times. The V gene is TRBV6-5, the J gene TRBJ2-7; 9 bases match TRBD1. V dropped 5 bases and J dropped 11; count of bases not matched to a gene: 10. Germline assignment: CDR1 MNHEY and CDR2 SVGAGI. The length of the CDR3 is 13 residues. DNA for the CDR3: TGTGCCAGCAGTAACGCGGGGACAGGGAAGGAGTACTTC. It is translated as CASSNAGTGKEYF.

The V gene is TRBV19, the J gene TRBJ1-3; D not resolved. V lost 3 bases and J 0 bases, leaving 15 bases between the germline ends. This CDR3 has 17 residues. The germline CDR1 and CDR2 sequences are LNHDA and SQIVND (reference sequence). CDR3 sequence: CASSIRNLRSSGNTIYF. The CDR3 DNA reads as TGTGCCAGTAGTATCCGGAATCTCCGGAGCTCTGGAAACACCATATATTTT.

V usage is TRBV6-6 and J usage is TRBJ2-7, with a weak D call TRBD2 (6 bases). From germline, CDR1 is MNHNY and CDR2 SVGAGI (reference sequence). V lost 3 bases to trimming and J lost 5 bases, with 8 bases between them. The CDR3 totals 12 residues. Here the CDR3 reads CASSYAGNEQYF. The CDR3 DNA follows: TGTGCCAGCAGTTATGCGGGGAACGAGCAGTACTTC.

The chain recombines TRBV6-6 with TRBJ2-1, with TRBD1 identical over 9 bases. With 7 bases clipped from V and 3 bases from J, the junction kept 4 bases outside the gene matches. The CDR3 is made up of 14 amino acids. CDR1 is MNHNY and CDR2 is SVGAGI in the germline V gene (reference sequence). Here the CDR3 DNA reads TGTGCCAGCAACCGGGACAGGGACTACAATGAGCAGTTCTTC. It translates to CASNRDRDYNEQFF.

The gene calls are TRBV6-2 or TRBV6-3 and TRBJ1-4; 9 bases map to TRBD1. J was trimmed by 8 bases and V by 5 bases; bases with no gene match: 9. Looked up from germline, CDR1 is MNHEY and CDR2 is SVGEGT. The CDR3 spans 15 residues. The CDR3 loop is CASSLQDRGPEKLFF. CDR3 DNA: TGTGCCAGCAGTCTCCAGGACAGGGGACCCGAAAAACTGTTTTTT.

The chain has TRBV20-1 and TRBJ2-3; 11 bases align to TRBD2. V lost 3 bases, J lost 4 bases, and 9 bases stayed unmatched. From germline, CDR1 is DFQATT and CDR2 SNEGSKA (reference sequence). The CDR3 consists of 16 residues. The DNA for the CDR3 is TGCAGTGCTAGTCTCCATAGCGGGAGGGGGTCAGATACGCAGTATTTT. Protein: CSASLHSGRGSDTQYF.